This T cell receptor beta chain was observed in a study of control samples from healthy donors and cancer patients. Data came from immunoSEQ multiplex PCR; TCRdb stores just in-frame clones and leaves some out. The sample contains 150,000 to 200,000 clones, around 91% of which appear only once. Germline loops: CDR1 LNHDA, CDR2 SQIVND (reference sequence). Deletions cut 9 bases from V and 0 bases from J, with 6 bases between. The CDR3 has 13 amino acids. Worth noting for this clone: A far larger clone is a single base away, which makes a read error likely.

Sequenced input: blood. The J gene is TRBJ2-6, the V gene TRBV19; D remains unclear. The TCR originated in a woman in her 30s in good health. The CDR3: CASSNSGANVLTF. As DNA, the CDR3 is TGTGCCAGCAGCAACTCTGGGGCCAACGTCCTGACTTTC.